Listed below are T cell receptor beta chains from one sample, sequenced in a study of identical twins. TCRdb fed the 5' RACE reads into MiXCR, producing one record per CDR3 protein. The sample gives under 300,000 distinct CDR3 sequences, over 5.5% of which show up once; 13% to 15% is in the top ten. This same sample was also part of a study on T cells expressing NK-cell markers.

Sequencing was performed on CD8+ T cells sorted from blood. Receptor source: a woman aged 18-29 years in good health. CDR3s include the opening cysteine and the closing phenylalanine or tryptophan. The D gene is left open where the match is weak. For some rows the clone size is stated as once, few or many, or as a class when expanded; others skip it.

cdr3_length j_call d_call v_call clone_size cdr3_nt cdr3_aa
17 TRBJ2-1 NA TRBV3-1 NA TGTGCCAGCAGCCAAGTTGGGATCGGGGGGCCCTACAATGAGCAGTTCTTC CASSQVGIGGPYNEQFF
12 TRBJ1-1 TRBD1 TRBV20-1 few TGCAGTGCTAGACCCGGGACAGGGGAAGCTTTCTTT CSARPGTGEAFF
14 TRBJ2-7 NA TRBV6-2/TRBV6-3 NA TGTGCCAGCAGTTACCCGGGAGCCATATACGAGCAGTACTTC CASSYPGAIYEQYF
14 TRBJ2-7 NA TRBV20-1 NA TGCAGTGCTAGAGACTTTGAACAGGGCTACGAGCAGTACTTC CSARDFEQGYEQYF
10 TRBJ2-7 NA TRBV29-1 few TGCAGCGGCGTTGGGAGCGAGCAGTACTTC CSGVGSEQYF
14 TRBJ2-1 NA TRBV29-1 few TGCAGCGTTCCACGGGGGAGCTCCTACAATGAGCAGTTCTTC CSVPRGSSYNEQFF
13 TRBJ2-1 NA TRBV5-6 NA TGTGCCAGCAGCTTGGGGGAACCCGATGAGCAGTTCTTC CASSLGEPDEQFF
14 TRBJ1-5 TRBD1 TRBV7-6 many TGTGCCAGCAGTACAGGACAGGAAAATCAGCCCCAGCATTTT CASSTGQENQPQHF
14 TRBJ1-2 NA TRBV12-3/TRBV12-4 many TGTGCCAGCATTACGACAGGTTCCCTCTATGGCTACACCTTC CASITTGSLYGYTF
13 TRBJ1-5 NA TRBV5-5 few TGTGCCAGCAGCTTGGATTTGAGCCAGCCCCAGCATTTT CASSLDLSQPQHF
14 TRBJ1-4 NA TRBV5-5 few TGTGCCAGCAGCTTCCGGGATATTAATGAAAAACTGTTTTTT CASSFRDINEKLFF
15 TRBJ2-7 NA TRBV3-1 NA TGTGCCAGCAGCCAAATCACGGTTGGCTCCTACGAGCAGTACTTC CASSQITVGSYEQYF
13 TRBJ2-3 NA TRBV27 few TGTGCCAGCAGTTTTCTTGGCGCAGATACGCAGTATTTT CASSFLGADTQYF
13 TRBJ2-7 NA TRBV6-2/TRBV6-3 many TGTGCCAGCAGTTGGGACGGCTCCTACGAGCAGTACTTC CASSWDGSYEQYF
12 TRBJ2-5 NA TRBV29-1 many TGCAGCGTTGCGGGGTCGGAAGAGACCCAGTACTTC CSVAGSEETQYF
17 TRBJ1-1 TRBD1 TRBV6-2/TRBV6-3 many TGTGCCAGCAGTTACAAGACAGGGGTTCTTCCGAACACTGAAGCTTTCTTT CASSYKTGVLPNTEAFF
17 TRBJ2-1 TRBD2 TRBV7-8 few TGTGCCAGCAGCTTAGGAGGCGGGGGGGTCCCCTACAATGAGCAGTTCTTC CASSLGGGGVPYNEQFF
13 TRBJ1-4 NA TRBV6-5 few TGTGCCAGCAGCTACGGACGTAATGAAAAACTGTTTTTT CASSYGRNEKLFF
13 TRBJ2-1 NA TRBV9 few TGTGCCAGCAGCCCGACTAGTACGATTGAGCAGTTCTTC CASSPTSTIEQFF
15 TRBJ2-2 NA TRBV5-6 many TGTGCCAGCAGCTTGGGGATTTTAGGCACCGGGGAGCTGTTTTTT CASSLGILGTGELFF
17 TRBJ1-1 TRBD1 TRBV12-5 many TGTGCTAGTGGTTCCAGAGGGACAGGGTTGATGAACACTGAAGCTTTCTTT CASGSRGTGLMNTEAFF
13 TRBJ2-1 TRBD2 TRBV29-1 many TGCAGCACCGGGACTAGCGGGCTCGATGAGCAGTTCTTC CSTGTSGLDEQFF
15 TRBJ2-7 TRBD1 TRBV9 NA TGTGCCAGCAGCATTACAGGGGGCGCGCTAGGGGAGCAGTACTTC CASSITGGALGEQYF
14 TRBJ1-1 NA TRBV27 many TGTGCCAGCAGTCCATTCGCGGGCGGCACTGAAGCTTTCTTT CASSPFAGGTEAFF
16 TRBJ2-3 TRBD2 TRBV12-3/TRBV12-4 NA TGTGCCAGCAGTTTATGGGGGACTAGTAGCACAGATACGCAGTATTTT CASSLWGTSSTDTQYF
17 TRBJ2-7 NA TRBV20-1 few TGCAGTGCTAGGGCTCCCGGACCTAGGTGGAGCTCCTACGAGCAGTACTTC CSARAPGPRWSSYEQYF
14 TRBJ2-1 NA TRBV15 few TGTGCCACCAGCAGTATGGGGGCCAGCGGTGAGCAGTTCTTC CATSSMGASGEQFF
15 TRBJ1-1 NA TRBV29-1 NA TGCAGCGTTGAAGCACCATTGACTGTGAACACTGAAGCTTTCTTT CSVEAPLTVNTEAFF
15 TRBJ2-6 NA TRBV9 few TGTGCCAGCAGCATGACAGCCTCCGGGGCCAACGTCCTGACTTTC CASSMTASGANVLTF